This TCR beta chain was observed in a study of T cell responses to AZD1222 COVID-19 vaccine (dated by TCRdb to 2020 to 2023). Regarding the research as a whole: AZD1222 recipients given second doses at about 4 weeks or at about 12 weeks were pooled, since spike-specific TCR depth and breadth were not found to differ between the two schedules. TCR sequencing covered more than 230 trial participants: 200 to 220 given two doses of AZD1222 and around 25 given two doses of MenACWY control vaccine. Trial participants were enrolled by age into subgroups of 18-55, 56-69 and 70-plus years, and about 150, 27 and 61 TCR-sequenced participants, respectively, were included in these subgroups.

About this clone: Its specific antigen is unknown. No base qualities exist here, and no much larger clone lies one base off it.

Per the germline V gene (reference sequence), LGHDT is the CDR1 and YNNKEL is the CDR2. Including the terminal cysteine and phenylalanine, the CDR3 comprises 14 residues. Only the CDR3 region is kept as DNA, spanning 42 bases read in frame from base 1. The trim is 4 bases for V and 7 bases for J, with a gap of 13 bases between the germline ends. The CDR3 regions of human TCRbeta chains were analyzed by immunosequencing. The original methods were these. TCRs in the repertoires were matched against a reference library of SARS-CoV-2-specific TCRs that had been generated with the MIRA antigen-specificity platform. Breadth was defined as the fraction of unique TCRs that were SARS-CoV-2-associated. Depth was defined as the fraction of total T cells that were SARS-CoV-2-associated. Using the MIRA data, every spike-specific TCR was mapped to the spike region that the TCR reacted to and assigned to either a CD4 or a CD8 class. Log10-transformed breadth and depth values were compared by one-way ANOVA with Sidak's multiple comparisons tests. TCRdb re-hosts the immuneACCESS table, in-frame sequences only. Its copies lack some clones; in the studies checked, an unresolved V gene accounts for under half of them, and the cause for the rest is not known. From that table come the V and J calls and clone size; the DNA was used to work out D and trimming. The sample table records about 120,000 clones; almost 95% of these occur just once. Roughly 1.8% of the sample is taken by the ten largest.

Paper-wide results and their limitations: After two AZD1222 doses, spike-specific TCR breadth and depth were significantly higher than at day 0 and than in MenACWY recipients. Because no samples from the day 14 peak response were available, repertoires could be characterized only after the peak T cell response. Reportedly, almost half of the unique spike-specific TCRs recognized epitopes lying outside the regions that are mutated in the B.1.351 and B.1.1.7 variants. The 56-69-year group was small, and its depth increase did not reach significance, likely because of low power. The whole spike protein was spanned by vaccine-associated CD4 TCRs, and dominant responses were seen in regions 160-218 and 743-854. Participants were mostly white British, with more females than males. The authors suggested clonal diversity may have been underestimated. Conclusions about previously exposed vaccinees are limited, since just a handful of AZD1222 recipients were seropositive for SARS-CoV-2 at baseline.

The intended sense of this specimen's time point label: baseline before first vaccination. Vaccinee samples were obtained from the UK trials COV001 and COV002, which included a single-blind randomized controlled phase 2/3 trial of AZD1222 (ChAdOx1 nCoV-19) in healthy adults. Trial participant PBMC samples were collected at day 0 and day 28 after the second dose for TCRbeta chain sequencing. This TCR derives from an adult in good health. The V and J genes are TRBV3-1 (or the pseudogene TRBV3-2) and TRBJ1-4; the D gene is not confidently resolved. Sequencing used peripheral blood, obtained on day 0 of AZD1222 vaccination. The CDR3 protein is CASSPPEDGEKLFF. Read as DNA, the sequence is TGTGCCAGCAGCCCTCCGGAGGACGGTGAAAAACTGTTTTTT.